One and the same sample provided the 27 T cell receptor beta chains below, sequenced in a study of blood T cell repertoires in COVID-19. Using immunoSEQ multiplex PCR, the repertoire was profiled, and TCRdb retains in-frame clones only, with some absent. This sample has about 310,000 clones; about nine tenths occur once, and the top ten carry around 9%. What was sequenced was PBMCs or T cells enriched from blood (not recorded which). All receptors derive from a woman aged 25 to 39 who had recovered from COVID-19.

The chain links TRBV11-2 to TRBJ2-7; TRBD1 aligns across 9 bases. Per the germline V gene, CDR1 is SGHAT and CDR2 is FQNNGV. The CDR3 contains 17 residues. V trimming: 5 bases; J trimming: 6 bases; junction bases outside the gene matches: 17. CDR3 sequence reads: CASSRSHIQGAGSEQYF. In nucleotides, the CDR3 is TGTGCCAGCAGCCGCTCCCATATACAGGGGGCCGGTTCCGAGCAGTACTTC. Using reference TRBV11-2 and TRBJ2-7 for the parts outside the CDR3, the full variable domain is EAGVAQSPRYKIIEKRQSVAFWCNPISGHATLYWYQQILGQGPKLLIQFQNNGVVDDSQLPKDRFSAERLKGVDSTLKIQPAKLEDSAVYLCASSRSHIQGAGSEQYFGPGTRLTVT.

The genes are TRBV5-6 and TRBJ2-2, with TRBD2 as a possible D gene (5 bases). The CDR3 covers 15 residues. Germline V gene data show CDR1 as SGHDT and CDR2 as YYEEEE. V shed 0 bases and J shed 5 bases, with 11 bases lying between them. CDR3 in DNA: TGTGCCAGCAGCTTGGATGAGGGAAGGACCGGGGAGCTGTTTTTT. This encodes CASSLDEGRTGELFF.

V gene TRBV7-2 combines with J gene TRBJ2-7; TRBD2 aligns across 7 bases. Trimming cost V 4 bases and J 6 bases; bases outside gene matches: 15. The germline CDR1 and CDR2 sequences are SGHTA and FQGNSA. The CDR3 has 16 amino acids. The CDR3 loop reads CASSSVLSGGLGEQYF. The DNA for the CDR3 is TGTGCCAGCAGCTCGGTCCTATCGGGAGGCTTGGGCGAGCAGTACTTC. Full variable domain (outside the CDR3, taken from reference TRBV7-2 and TRBJ2-7): GAGVSQSPSNKVTEKGKDVELRCDPISGHTALYWYRQSLGQGLEFLIYFQGNSAPDKSGLPSDRFSAERTGGSVSTLTIQRTQQEDSAVYLCASSSVLSGGLGEQYFGPGTRLTVT.

The chain couples TRBV28 to TRBJ2-3; 13 nucleotides line up with TRBD2. This CDR3 has 17 amino acids. With 2 bases clipped from V and 4 bases from J, the junction kept 6 bases outside the gene matches. CDR1 and CDR2 (germline): MDHEN, SYDVKM. CDR3 coding DNA: TGTGCCAGCAGTTTAGGCACTAGCGGGAGGGCCGCAGATACGCAGTATTTT. Translated: CASSLGTSGRAADTQYF.

The chain is built from TRBV4-1 and TRBJ1-1; 9 bases match TRBD1. In germline, CDR1 is MGHRA, CDR2 YSYEKL. With 3 bases clipped from V and 2 bases from J, the junction kept 4 bases outside the gene matches. CDR3 size: 15 residues. The CDR3 region is CASSQLQGANTEAFF. As DNA, the CDR3 is TGCGCCAGCAGCCAGCTACAGGGGGCAAACACTGAAGCTTTCTTT.

This rearrangement joins TRBV7-6 to TRBJ2-1; TRBD2 aligns across 9 bases. The germline V gene has CDR1 SGHVS and CDR2 FNYEAQ. The CDR3 is 16 amino acids. V was pared by 6 bases and J by 4 bases, with 10 bases of the junction left unmatched. CDR3 coding DNA: TGTGCCAGCAGTCCCCTGACTAGCGGAACTTACAATGAGCAGTTCTTC. Translation: CASSPLTSGTYNEQFF. Supplemented by reference TRBV7-6 and TRBJ2-1, the full variable domain reads GAGVSQSPRYKVTKRGQDVALRCDPISGHVSLYWYRQALGQGPEFLTYFNYEAQQDKSGLPNDRFSAERPEGSISTLTIQRTEQRDSAMYRCASSPLTSGTYNEQFFGPGTRLTVL.

The chain joins TRBV29-1 to TRBJ2-2; 11 bases are shared with TRBD1. Germline CDR1 reads SQVTM; CDR2 reads ANQGSEA. This CDR3 has 13 amino acids. The V gene end was trimmed by 7 bases and the J gene end by 6 bases; junction bases not matched to a gene: 4. This CDR3 reads CSADRGQAGELFF. CDR3 DNA: TGCAGCGCGGACAGGGGGCAGGCCGGGGAGCTGTTTTTT.

The rearrangement links TRBV15 to TRBJ2-3; D is ambiguous. Trimming left V 0 bases short and J 3 bases short, with 7 bases between. CDR1 and CDR2 from the germline V gene are LNHNV and YYDKDF (reference sequence). The CDR3 covers 14 residues. The CDR3 sequence: CATSRDQRTDTQYF. CDR3 in DNA: TGTGCCACCAGCAGAGATCAGAGGACAGATACGCAGTATTTT.

The rearrangement joins TRBV10-3 to TRBJ1-5, with 8 bases that match TRBD1. Trimming cost V 6 bases and J 3 bases; bases outside gene matches: 4. Germline V gives CDR1 ENHRY, CDR2 SYGVKD. The CDR3 loop spans 14 amino acids. CDR3 region: CAISAGGVNQPQHF. In DNA form, the CDR3 reads TGTGCCATCAGCGCAGGGGGCGTCAATCAGCCCCAGCATTTT.

This sequence joins TRBV5-1 and TRBJ2-7, with unresolved D. Trimming cost V 4 bases and J 2 bases, with 19 bases left between them. The CDR3 covers 16 residues. Germline CDR1 SGHRS, CDR2 YFSETQ. The DNA of the CDR3 is TGCGCCAGCAGCCCCGCGGTTTACCCAAATCCCTACGAGCAGTACTTC. Translated: CASSPAVYPNPYEQYF.

The V and J genes are TRBV28 and TRBJ1-6, with TRBD1 as a possible D gene (5 bases). With 6 bases removed from V and 8 bases from J, the gap between germline ends came to 17 bases. The CDR3 is made up of 15 amino acids. Germline V gene data show CDR1 as MDHEN and CDR2 as SYDVKM. CDR3 in DNA: TGTGCCAGCAGGAATCAGGCAGGAGGGGATTCACCCCTCCACTTT. It translates to CASRNQAGGDSPLHF. Drawing the rest from reference TRBV28 and TRBJ1-6, the complete variable domain is DVKVTQSSRYLVKRTGEKVFLECVQDMDHENMFWYRQDPGLGLRLIYFSYDVKMKEKGDIPEGYSVSREKKERFSLILESASTNQTSMYLCASRNQAGGDSPLHFGNGTRLTVT.

The J gene is TRBJ2-3, the V gene TRBV19; 7 nucleotides agree with TRBD2. Trimming at V came to 0 bases and at J to 3 bases, leaving 3 bases not matched to a gene. The CDR3 is made up of 15 amino acids. Germline V gene sequence: CDR1 LNHDA, CDR2 SQIVND (reference sequence). This CDR3 reads CASSIEGLKTDTQYF. The DNA of the CDR3 is TGTGCCAGTAGTATAGAGGGACTAAAGACAGATACGCAGTATTTT.

The J gene is TRBJ2-7, the V gene TRBV9; D is unclear. The CDR3 length is 15 residues. Trimming took off 0 bases at V and 0 bases at J, with 10 bases between the two ends. Per the germline V gene, CDR1 is SGDLS and CDR2 is YYNGEE. The CDR3 nucleotides read TGTGCCAGCAGCGTAGCCCCAGGAAGCTCCTACGAGCAGTACTTC. This sequence encodes CASSVAPGSSYEQYF.

The V gene is TRBV9, the J gene TRBJ1-2; 7 nucleotides align to TRBD1. V was pared by 3 bases and J by 4 bases, with 3 bases of the junction left unmatched. CDR3 length: 13 amino acids. Germline-derived CDR1 and CDR2 are SGDLS and YYNGEE. The CDR3 bases are TGTGCCAGCAGCGCCGGGACAGCCTATGGCTACACCTTC. Its protein is CASSAGTAYGYTF.

This clone was seen once. The chain links TRBV4-2 to TRBJ2-2, with D possibly TRBD2 on 5 matching bases. The germline CDR1 and CDR2 sequences are LGHNA and YNFKEQ. V lost 4 bases, J lost 2 bases, and 20 bases lay in between. This CDR3 has 18 residues. CDR3 protein: CASSRGLLGDLNTGELFF. DNA of the CDR3: TGTGCCAGCAGCCGGGGATTACTAGGAGATCTAAACACCGGGGAGCTGTTTTTT.

This clone was counted a few times. V gene TRBV19 combines with J gene TRBJ1-5; a possible D gene is TRBD1 (5 bases). The CDR3 length is 15 residues. Germline CDR1 is LNHDA and CDR2 is SQIVND (reference sequence). Trimming removed 7 bases from V and 3 bases from J, with 16 bases in between. CDR3 sequence: CASMSMQGHNQPQHF. The CDR3 coding sequence is TGTGCCAGTATGAGTATGCAGGGTCACAATCAGCCCCAGCATTTT.

The chain uses TRBV5-1 and TRBJ1-6; the D gene is possibly TRBD1 (5 bases). Germline values: CDR1 SGHRS, CDR2 YFSETQ. The CDR3 length is 16 residues. V was clipped by 4 bases and J by 1 base, with 12 bases between them. This CDR3 reads CASSRRGESYNSPLHF. The CDR3 DNA follows: TGCGCCAGCAGCCGACGGGGGGAGTCCTATAATTCACCCCTCCACTTT.

This chain links TRBV27 with TRBJ2-7; tentative D call: TRBD1 (5 bases). The CDR3 has 16 amino acids. V gave up 0 bases and J gave up 0 bases, with 12 bases separating them. Germline loops: CDR1 MNHEY, CDR2 SMNVEV (reference sequence). CDR3 in amino acids: CASSLSWAGISYEQYF. The DNA of the CDR3 is TGTGCCAGCAGTTTATCGTGGGCAGGGATCTCCTACGAGCAGTACTTC.

The chain carries TRBV6-5 and TRBJ1-4, with D tentatively TRBD1 (5 bases). The CDR3 totals 15 residues. With 1 base removed from V and 8 bases from J, the gap between germline ends came to 14 bases. Germline V gene data show CDR1 as MNHEY and CDR2 as SVGAGI. The CDR3 DNA is TGTGCCAGCAGTTACTTGCCGCTGGCAGGGGAAAAACTGTTTTTT. Its protein is CASSYLPLAGEKLFF.

This chain links TRBV19 with TRBJ1-1, with D hard to call. Trimming pared 0 bases from V and 9 bases from J, leaving 11 bases between. The CDR3 is 13 amino acids. The V gene's germline CDR1 is LNHDA and CDR2 SQIVND (reference sequence). CDR3 sequence (DNA): TGTGCCAGTAGTATAGACCGAACAGAGAAAGCTTTCTTT. This translates into CASSIDRTEKAFF.

J is TRBJ1-1 and V is TRBV10-3; D possibly corresponds to TRBD1 (5 bases). Germline CDR1 and CDR2: ENHRY and SYGVKD. Trimming shortened V by 10 bases and J by 2 bases, and 11 bases separated the two germline ends. The CDR3 has 12 amino acids. The CDR3 bases are TGTGCCAGCCAGCAGGGAAACACTGAAGCTTTCTTT. This encodes CASQQGNTEAFF.

The chain has TRBV7-2 and TRBJ2-7; 7 nucleotides match TRBD1. The CDR3 covers 16 residues. The ends lost 2 bases at V and 3 bases at J; junction bases unmatched: 10. The germline V gene encodes CDR1 SGHTA and CDR2 FQGNSA. The CDR3: CASSLLDSGTVYEQYF. Written as DNA, the CDR3 is TGTGCCAGCAGCTTATTGGACTCCGGGACAGTCTACGAGCAGTACTTC.

The chain employs TRBV28 and TRBJ1-1; the D gene is possibly TRBD1 (5 bases). Germline loops: CDR1 MDHEN, CDR2 SYDVKM. Between the trimmed V and J ends, which lost 3 bases and 7 bases, there was a span of 18 bases. This CDR3 comprises 15 residues. The CDR3: CASSLFERGGIEAFF. The DNA for the CDR3 is TGTGCCAGCAGTTTGTTTGAGAGGGGAGGAATTGAAGCTTTCTTT.

CDR3 region: CASSLTTGTEAFF. CDR3 nucleotides: TGTGCCAGCAGCCTAACGACGGGTACTGAAGCTTTCTTT. This chain joins TRBV11-3 and TRBJ1-1; no reliable D call. Germline-derived CDR1 and CDR2 are SGHNT and YENEEA. The CDR3 covers 13 residues. The ends were cut back, 5 bases at V and 5 bases at J, with 12 bases in the middle.

Written as DNA, the CDR3 is TGCAGCGTTGACGTCTTTCGGGACAGGGACGGGAATTACTATGGCTACACCTTC. Its protein product is CSVDVFRDRDGNYYGYTF. The chain uses TRBV29-1 and TRBJ1-2, with 9 bases fitting TRBD1. The CDR3 has 18 amino acids. The germline V gene encodes CDR1 SQVTM and CDR2 ANQGSEA. V was clipped by 3 bases and J by 3 bases; unmatched bases: 17. The variable domain in full, with the rest retrieved from reference TRBV29-1 and TRBJ1-2, is SAVISQKPSRDICQRGTSLTIQCQVDSQVTMMFWYRQQPGQSLTLIATANQGSEATYESGFVIDKFPISRPNLTFSTLTVSNMSPEDSSIYLCSVDVFRDRDGNYYGYTFGSGTRLTVV.

The chain recombines TRBV5-1 with TRBJ1-4, with D possibly being TRBD1 (5 bases). The CDR3 runs 15 residues. Germline V gene data show CDR1 as SGHRS and CDR2 as YFSETQ. Trimming shortened V by 5 bases and J by 0 bases, and 11 bases separated the two germline ends. The CDR3 reads CASRTGYATNEKLFF. Written as DNA, the CDR3 is TGCGCCAGCAGAACAGGATATGCAACTAATGAAAAACTGTTTTTT. Based on the CDR3 plus reference TRBV5-1 and TRBJ1-4, the full variable domain is KAGVTQTPRYLIKTRGQQVTLSCSPISGHRSVSWYQQTPGQGLQFLFEYFSETQRNKGNFPGRFSGRQFSNSRSEMNVSTLELGDSALYLCASRTGYATNEKLFFGSGTQLSVL.

The chain couples TRBV5-6 to TRBJ2-1; 10 bases align to TRBD1. V lost 3 bases and J lost 13; bases outside the gene matches: 7. Germline CDR1 reads SGHDT; CDR2 reads YYEEEE. CDR3 length: 13 residues. CDR3 in DNA: TGTGCCAGCAGCTCATCCGGGACAGGGGATCAGTTCTTC. It specifies CASSSSGTGDQFF.